A single sample is the source of the 24 T cell receptor beta chains below, sequenced in a study of response to subunit inactivated influenza vaccine. In TCRdb, the RT-PCR reads were re-called with MiXCR into one record per CDR3 protein. The table lists fewer than 600,000 distinct CDR3 sequences, around 7.9% of them singletons. Material: PBMCs from blood, obtained about 23 months after vaccination. The receptors come from a man between 50 and 69 years old who received an inactivated influenza vaccine.

This clonotype showed up many times. The rearrangement joins TRBV29-1 to TRBJ1-1, with D unresolved. The V end lost 3 bases, the J end lost 3 bases, and 8 bases lay between the germline ends. The CDR3 is made up of 12 amino acids. Looked up from germline, CDR1 is SQVTM and CDR2 is ANQGSEA. The CDR3 is CSVEFTDTEAFF. The CDR3 DNA is TGCAGCGTTGAGTTCACAGACACTGAAGCTTTCTTT.

The chain is built from TRBV9 and TRBJ1-1; 7 bases agree with TRBD1. The CDR3 covers 15 residues. Trimming at V came to 3 bases and at J to 1 base, leaving 6 bases not matched to a gene. Per the germline V gene, CDR1 is SGDLS and CDR2 is YYNGEE. The CDR3 DNA follows: TGTGCCAGCAGCGACGCAAACAGGGGGAACACTGAAGCTTTCTTT. This encodes CASSDANRGNTEAFF.

This clonotype was counted many times. The CDR3 DNA reads TGCGCCAGCAGCCAAGTGTCCAAAAACACTGAAGCTTTCTTT. Translated: CASSQVSKNTEAFF. The chain combines TRBV4-1 with TRBJ1-1; no firm D call. CDR1 MGHRA and CDR2 YSYEKL come from the germline V gene. The V and J ends lost 1 base and 2 bases respectively, with 8 bases between them. CDR3 length equals 14 residues.

This clonotype was recorded at least ten times. The chain links TRBV20-1 to TRBJ2-1; D might be TRBD2 (6 bases). Trimming removed 5 bases from V and 8 bases from J, with 13 bases in between. The germline V gene encodes CDR1 DFQATT and CDR2 SNEGSKA (reference sequence). The CDR3 sequence is 12 residues long. CDR3 region: CSARKGGHEQFF. CDR3 bases: TGCAGTGCTCGCAAGGGAGGCCATGAGCAGTTCTTC.

Regarding this clonotype: This sequence may be a read error, since a much larger clone differs from it by one base. The chain has TRBV12-3 or TRBV12-4 and TRBJ1-1, with TRBD1 matching 8 bases. The CDR3 spans 11 residues. CDR3 nucleotide sequence: TGTGCCAGCGGGCAGGGGGCGGAAGCTTACTTT. Encoded protein: CASGQGAEAYF.

This chain joins TRBV20-1 and TRBJ2-3, with 9 bases aligning to TRBD1. The junction had 18 bases not matched to a gene; V was cut back by 0 bases and J by 2 bases. The V gene's germline CDR1 is DFQATT and CDR2 SNEGSKA (reference sequence). The CDR3 totals 20 residues. The CDR3 nucleotides are TGCAGTGCTAGAGATCCCGGGACAGGGTCCTTCGGGTGGGCCACAGATACGCAGTATTTT. Protein product: CSARDPGTGSFGWATDTQYF.

Only a few counts were recorded for this clonotype. The V call is TRBV7-2, the J call TRBJ2-3; TRBD1 is a possible D gene (5 bases). The CDR3 is made up of 16 amino acids. V lost 2 bases and J lost 3, with 15 bases in between. Germline V CDR1 and CDR2: SGHTA, FQGNSA. The CDR3 loop is CASSLSSRASTDTQYF. The DNA of the CDR3 is TGTGCCAGCAGCTTATCGTCCAGGGCGTCGACAGATACGCAGTATTTT.

This clonotype came up a few times. This rearrangement joins TRBV12-3 or TRBV12-4 to TRBJ2-3; D may be TRBD2 (7 bases). The CDR3 runs to 14 residues. With 11 bases removed from V and 1 base from J, the gap between germline ends came to 16 bases. The CDR3 region has the DNA TGTGCCGTATCTAGGGGGGGAGGCACAGATACGCAGTATTTT. Translated, it gives CAVSRGGGTDTQYF.

The chain uses TRBV5-1 and TRBJ2-1; D might be TRBD1 or TRBD2, each matching 6 bases. The CDR3 spans 14 residues. From germline, CDR1 is SGHRS and CDR2 YFSETQ. V was pared by 5 bases and J by 2 bases, with 11 bases between. The CDR3 is CASSDGGPYNEQFF. For the CDR3, the DNA is TGCGCCAGCAGTGACGGGGGCCCCTACAATGAGCAGTTCTTC.

This clonotype was seen at least ten times. The rearrangement uses TRBV9 and TRBJ2-1, with D maybe TRBD1 (5 bases). The germline CDR1 and CDR2 sequences are SGDLS and YYNGEE. This CDR3 is built from 15 residues. Trimming stripped 0 bases from V and 6 bases from J, with 13 bases between. CDR3 DNA: TGTGCCAGCAGCGTAGTACAGGCAGGGCTCAATGAGCAGTTCTTC. It encodes CASSVVQAGLNEQFF.

This clonotype has just a few counts. J is TRBJ2-3 and V is TRBV27, with TRBD2 matching 7 bases. The CDR3 length is 17 residues. Germline trimming cut 6 bases from V and 0 bases from J; bases unmatched to any gene: 12. Germline V gene sequence: CDR1 MNHEY, CDR2 SMNVEV (reference sequence). The CDR3 protein is CASSPAGDYLSTDTQYF. The CDR3, as DNA: TGTGCCAGCAGCCCGGCGGGAGACTACCTTAGCACAGATACGCAGTATTTT.

This clonotype was observed a few times. V usage is TRBV25-1 and J usage is TRBJ2-2; 7 bases match TRBD2. CDR3 length equals 17 residues. Trimming cost V 1 base and J 4 bases; bases outside gene matches: 9. Per the germline V gene, CDR1 is MGHDK and CDR2 is SYGVNS. The CDR3 bases are TGTGCCAGCAGTGAATCACTTAGCGGGCCTGTCACCGGGGAGCTGTTTTTT. Protein product: CASSESLSGPVTGELFF.

The chain carries TRBV9 and TRBJ2-1; 10 bases fit TRBD1. This CDR3 contains 17 residues. V shed 0 bases and J 5 bases; nucleotides not matched to a gene: 8. Germline V gene lookup returns CDR1 SGDLS and CDR2 YYNGEE. CDR3 bases: TGTGCCAGCAGCGTAGATGGAGGGACAGGGGTCCACAATGAGCAGTTCTTC. Its translation: CASSVDGGTGVHNEQFF.

This clonotype was observed a handful of times. The V and J genes are TRBV20-1 and TRBJ2-1, with 14 bases identical to TRBD2. Trimming at V came to 5 bases and at J to 7 bases, leaving 1 base not matched to a gene. The CDR3 runs to 13 residues. CDR1 is DFQATT, CDR2 SNEGSKA, per germline (reference sequence). The DNA for the CDR3 is TGCAGTGCTGGGACTAGCGGGAGAAATGAGCAGTTCTTC. It specifies CSAGTSGRNEQFF.

This clonotype occurred a few times. J is TRBJ1-2 and V is TRBV4-2; no reliable D call. CDR1 and CDR2 (germline): LGHNA, YNFKEQ. This CDR3 is built from 15 residues. Between the trimmed V and J ends, which lost 3 bases and 0 bases, there was a span of 11 bases. The CDR3 nucleotides read TGTGCCAGCAGCCAGGCGGACGGAGCTAACTATGGCTACACCTTC. It translates to CASSQADGANYGYTF.

V is TRBV12-3 or TRBV12-4 and J is TRBJ2-5; D gene unclear. The CDR3 runs to 11 residues. V lost 5 bases, J lost 7 bases, and 8 bases lay in between. This CDR3 reads CASSPAGTQYF. CDR3 bases: TGTGCCAGCAGTCCCGCAGGGACCCAGTACTTC.

This clonotype was counted only a few times. The V call is TRBV6-1, the J call TRBJ1-2; possibly TRBD1 for D (6 bases). The V end was cut by 3 bases, the J end by 7 bases, with 18 bases between. Germline values: CDR1 MNHNS, CDR2 SASEGT. The CDR3 is made up of 15 amino acids. CDR3 bases: TGTGCCAGCAGTGATGGTGTTTCAGGGGTTTTTGGCTACACCTTC. Protein sequence: CASSDGVSGVFGYTF.

V and J are TRBV5-6 and TRBJ1-2, with D uncertain. With 1 base removed from V and 8 bases from J, the gap between germline ends came to 9 bases. The germline CDR1 and CDR2 sequences are SGHDT and YYEEEE. CDR3 size: 12 residues. The CDR3 DNA reads as TGTGCCAGCAGCTTGAGGCGTGACGGCTACACCTTC. Its translation is CASSLRRDGYTF. Full variable domain (rest looked up from reference TRBV5-6 and TRBJ1-2): DAGVTQSPTHLIKTRGQQVTLRCSPKSGHDTVSWYQQALGQGPQFIFQYYEEEERQRGNFPDRFSGHQFPNYSSELNVNALLLGDSALYLCASSLRRDGYTFGSGTRLTVV.

This clonotype came up many times. The V and J genes are TRBV3-1 and TRBJ1-2; D gene uncertain. V shed 3 bases and J shed 0 bases, with 11 bases lying between them. CDR3 length: 15 amino acids. Germline assignment: CDR1 LGHDT and CDR2 YNNKEL (reference sequence). CDR3: CASSHLGATNYGYTF. DNA for the CDR3: TGTGCCAGCAGCCACCTCGGTGCAACTAACTATGGCTACACCTTC.

This clonotype was seen ten or more times. This sequence joins TRBV5-1 and TRBJ2-3, with D unresolved. The V and J ends lost 6 bases and 0 bases respectively, with 11 bases between them. The length of the CDR3 is 14 residues. Germline V gene sequence: CDR1 SGHRS, CDR2 YFSETQ. The CDR3 is CASNQASSTDTQYF. CDR3 coding DNA: TGCGCCAGCAATCAGGCCTCTAGCACAGATACGCAGTATTTT.

The chain recombines TRBV20-1 with TRBJ2-2, with D possibly TRBD2 on 5 matching bases. The CDR3 consists of 15 residues. Trimming shortened V by 1 base and J by 3 bases, and 12 bases separated the two germline ends. Germline values: CDR1 DFQATT, CDR2 SNEGSKA (reference sequence). The CDR3 nucleotides are TGCAGTGCTAGAGGTTTCGGGGTACACACCGGGGAGCTGTTTTTT. This codes for CSARGFGVHTGELFF.

This clonotype has at least ten counts. The chain links TRBV20-1 to TRBJ2-1; D unclear. CDR3 size: 10 residues. Germline V gene lookup returns CDR1 DFQATT and CDR2 SNEGSKA (reference sequence). Between the trimmed V and J ends, which lost 4 bases and 5 bases, there was a span of 3 bases. The CDR3 DNA is TGCAGTGCTATGCACAATGAGCAGTTCTTC. Protein: CSAMHNEQFF.

V usage is TRBV18 and J usage is TRBJ2-5, with TRBD1 identical over 10 bases. V lost 8 bases to trimming and J lost 0 bases; unmatched junction nucleotides: 12. The CDR3 runs 17 residues. Germline values: CDR1 KGHSH, CDR2 LQKENI. Here the CDR3 DNA reads TGTGCCAGCCGACCGGGACAGGGGAAGGGGAACCAAGAGACCCAGTACTTC. It yields the protein CASRPGQGKGNQETQYF. Full variable domain (missing parts from reference TRBV18 and TRBJ2-5): NAGVMQNPRHLVRRRGQEARLRCSPMKGHSHVYWYRQLPEEGLKFMVYLQKENIIDESGMPKERFSAEFPKEGPSILRIQQVVRGDSAAYFCASRPGQGKGNQETQYFGPGTRLLVL.

This clonotype showed up many times. This chain uses TRBV7-2 with TRBJ2-1; tentative D call: TRBD2 (6 bases). The CDR3 sequence is 15 residues long. Deletions cut 6 bases from V and 4 bases from J, with 16 bases between. The germline gives CDR1 SGHTA, CDR2 FQGNSA. Here the CDR3 reads CASSSAAGSYNEQFF. CDR3 coding DNA: TGTGCCAGCAGTTCGGCGGCGGGATCGTACAATGAGCAGTTCTTC.